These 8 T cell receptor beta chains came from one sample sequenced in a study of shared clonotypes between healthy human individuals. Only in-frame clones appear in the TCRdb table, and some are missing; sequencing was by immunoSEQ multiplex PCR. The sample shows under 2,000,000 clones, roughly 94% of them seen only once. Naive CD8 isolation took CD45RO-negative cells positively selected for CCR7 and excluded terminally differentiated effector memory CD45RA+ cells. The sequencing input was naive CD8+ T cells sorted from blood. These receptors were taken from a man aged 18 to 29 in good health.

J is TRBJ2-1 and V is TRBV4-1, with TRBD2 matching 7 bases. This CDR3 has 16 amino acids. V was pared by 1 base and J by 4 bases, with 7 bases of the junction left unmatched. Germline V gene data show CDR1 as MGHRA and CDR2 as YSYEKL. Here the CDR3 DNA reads TGCGCCAGCAGCCAAGTGGCGGGAGCCCCTTACAATGAGCAGTTCTTC. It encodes CASSQVAGAPYNEQFF.

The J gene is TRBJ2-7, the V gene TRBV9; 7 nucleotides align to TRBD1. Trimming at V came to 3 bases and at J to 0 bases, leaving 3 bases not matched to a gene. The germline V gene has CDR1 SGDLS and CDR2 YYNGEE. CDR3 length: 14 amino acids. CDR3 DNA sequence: TGTGCCAGCAGCGACGGGACAGTCTCCTACGAGCAGTACTTC. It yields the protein CASSDGTVSYEQYF.

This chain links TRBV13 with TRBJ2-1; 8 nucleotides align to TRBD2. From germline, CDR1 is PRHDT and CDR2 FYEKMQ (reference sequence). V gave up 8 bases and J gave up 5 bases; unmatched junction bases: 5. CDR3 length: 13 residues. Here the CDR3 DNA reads TGTGCCAGCGAGCGGGAGTCAGACAATGAGCAGTTCTTC. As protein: CASERESDNEQFF.

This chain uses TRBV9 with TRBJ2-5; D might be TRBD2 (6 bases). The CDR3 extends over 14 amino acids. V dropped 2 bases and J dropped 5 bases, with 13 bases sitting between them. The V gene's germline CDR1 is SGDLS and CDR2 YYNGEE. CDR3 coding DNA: TGTGCCAGCAGCGTTTGGGGTCGGGAGGAGACCCAGTACTTC. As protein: CASSVWGREETQYF.

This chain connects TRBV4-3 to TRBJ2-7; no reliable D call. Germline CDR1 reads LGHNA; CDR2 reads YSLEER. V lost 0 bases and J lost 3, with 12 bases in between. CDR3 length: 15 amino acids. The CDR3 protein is CASSQDIGYHYEQYF. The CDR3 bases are TGCGCCAGCAGCCAAGATATCGGCTACCACTACGAGCAGTACTTC.

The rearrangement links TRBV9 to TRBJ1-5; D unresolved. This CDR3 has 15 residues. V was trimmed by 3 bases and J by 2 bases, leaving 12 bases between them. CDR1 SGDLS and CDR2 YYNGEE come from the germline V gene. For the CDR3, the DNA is TGTGCCAGCAGCGCCCCCGGCGGGGGCAATCAGCCCCAGCATTTT. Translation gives CASSAPGGGNQPQHF.

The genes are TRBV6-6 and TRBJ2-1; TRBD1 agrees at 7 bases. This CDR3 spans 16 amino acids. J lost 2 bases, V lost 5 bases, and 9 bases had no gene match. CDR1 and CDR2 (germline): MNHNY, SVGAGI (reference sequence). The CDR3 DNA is TGTGCCAGCAGTGTAAAACAGGGGCCAGCCTACAATGAGCAGTTCTTC. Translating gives CASSVKQGPAYNEQFF.

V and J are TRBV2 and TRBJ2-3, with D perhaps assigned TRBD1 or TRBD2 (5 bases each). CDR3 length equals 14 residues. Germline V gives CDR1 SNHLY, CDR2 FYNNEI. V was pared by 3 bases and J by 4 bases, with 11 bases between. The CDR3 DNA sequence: TGTGCCAGCAGTGAGGGGGTCGGGGCAGATACGCAGTATTTT. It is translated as CASSEGVGADTQYF.